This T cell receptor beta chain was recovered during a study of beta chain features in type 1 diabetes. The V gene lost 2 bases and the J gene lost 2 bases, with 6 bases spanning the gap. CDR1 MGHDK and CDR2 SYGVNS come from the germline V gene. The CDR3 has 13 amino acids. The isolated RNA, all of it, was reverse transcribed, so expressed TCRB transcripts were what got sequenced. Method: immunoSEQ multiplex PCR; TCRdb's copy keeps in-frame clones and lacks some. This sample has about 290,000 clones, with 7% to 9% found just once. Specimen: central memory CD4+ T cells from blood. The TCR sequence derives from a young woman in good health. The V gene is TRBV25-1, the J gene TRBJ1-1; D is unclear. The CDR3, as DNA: TGTGCCAGCAGTGAACAGGTAAACACTGAAGCTTTCTTT. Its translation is CASSEQVNTEAFF. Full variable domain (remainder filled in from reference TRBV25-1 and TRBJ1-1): EADIYQTPRYLVIGTGKKITLECSQTMGHDKMYWYQQDPGMELHLIHYSYGVNSTEKGDLSSESTVSRIRTEHFPLTLESARPSHTSQYLCASSEQVNTEAFFGQGTRLTVV.